This T cell receptor beta chain was recorded in a study of identical twins. TCRdb reprocessed the 5' RACE reads via MiXCR and lists one record per CDR3 protein. The sample shows a few hundred thousand distinct CDR3 sequences, about 13% of them seen only once. This CDR3 comprises 15 residues. V gave up 0 bases and J gave up 4 bases; unmatched junction bases: 0. CDR1 and CDR2 (germline): MRHNA, SNTAGT. Concerning this clonotype: No antigen is known for it.

Study results and limitations: There were fewer insertions in abundant cord blood beta clonotypes, but memory repertoires showed no such pattern. Conclusions rested on cross-sectional statistics rather than following the same donors.

The same data also went into a second study, on yellow fever vaccine responses in identical twins.

This sequence was found in a young woman in good health. The chain carries TRBV6-4 and TRBJ2-3; 11 positions match TRBD2. The sequenced sample consisted of memory (CD45RO+) T cells sorted from blood. The CDR3 protein is CASSDSLAGADTQYF. For the CDR3, the DNA is TGTGCCAGCAGTGACTCACTAGCGGGGGCAGATACGCAGTATTTT.